This record covers a single T cell receptor (beta chain). Its specificity is not known. Time point given: persistent/refractory GD, antithyroid drugs over 5 years with positive TRAb. The TCR library used RNA extracted from PBMCs. The data originate from a study of regulatory T cells in long-lasting Graves disease. The study's findings and limits: Persistent Graves' patients showed a TCR diversity that was lower than that of newly diagnosed ones.

Relying on iRepertoire HTBI primers and Arm-PCR of CDR3 regions, the team built TCR beta libraries. TCRdb itself ran the multiplex PCR reads through MiXCR, one entry per CDR3 protein. The data hold 600,000 to 850,000 distinct CDR3 sequences, with around 30% observed a single time. The CDR3 covers 16 residues. Germline V gene lookup returns CDR1 SGHRS and CDR2 YFSETQ. The ends were cut back, 1 base at V and 5 bases at J, with 18 bases in the middle. The rearrangement uses TRBV5-1 and TRBJ1-1, with D possibly TRBD1 on 6 matching bases. This sample comprised peripheral blood mononuclear cells (PBMCs), obtained when the disease was refractory, from a patient treated with antithyroid drugs. This clonotype was obtained from a female donor with Graves disease. CDR3 sequence reads: CASSLRGAALTTEAFF. The CDR3 nucleotides read TGCGCCAGCAGCTTGCGGGGGGCAGCATTAACGACTGAAGCTTTCTTT.